These 24 T cell receptor beta chains came from one sample sequenced in a study of beta chain features in type 1 diabetes. Study conclusions and caveats: TCRB CDR3s from Type 1 diabetes patients were moderately but significantly shorter in all four CD4+ subsets.

What was sequenced were expressed TCRB transcripts, since all of the isolated RNA had been reverse transcribed. TCRdb's copy holds only in-frame clones and misses some; the assay was immunoSEQ multiplex PCR. The table records approximately 600,000 clones, over 10% of them present only once. No antigens are known for them. The specimen was naive CD4+ T cells from blood. All receptors come from a man aged 25-45 years with type 1 diabetes.

The V and J genes are TRBV27 and TRBJ2-7; 7 bases are a match to TRBD2. This CDR3 contains 16 residues. The J segment lost 3 bases and the V segment lost 0 bases, leaving 8 bases of the junction unmatched. Germline CDR1 and CDR2: MNHEY and SMNVEV (reference sequence). The CDR3 reads CASSLSPSGGGYEQYF. The DNA for the CDR3 is TGTGCCAGCAGTTTATCCCCGTCGGGGGGAGGCTACGAGCAGTACTTC.

The chain joins TRBV7-9 to TRBJ2-7; 11 bases align to TRBD2. The CDR3 is made up of 15 amino acids. Per the germline V gene, CDR1 is SEHNR and CDR2 is FQNEAQ (reference sequence). V trimming: 3 bases; J trimming: 6 bases; junction bases outside the gene matches: 7. The CDR3 region is CASSFSTSGVGEQYF. DNA of the CDR3: TGTGCCAGCAGCTTTTCGACTAGCGGGGTAGGCGAGCAGTACTTC.

The rearrangement links TRBV7-9 to TRBJ2-5; TRBD1 or TRBD2 may be the D gene (5 bases each). The CDR3 has 15 amino acids. CDR1 and CDR2 (germline): SEHNR, FQNEAQ (reference sequence). V gave up 3 bases and J gave up 3 bases, with 14 bases separating them. The CDR3 region has the DNA TGTGCCAGCAGCTTGAGAGGGACCACAAAAGAGACCCAGTACTTC. It yields the protein CASSLRGTTKETQYF.

The chain employs TRBV14 and TRBJ2-5, with D unclear. The V and J ends lost 1 base and 2 bases respectively, with 11 bases between them. Germline V CDR1 and CDR2: SGHDN, FVKESK. This CDR3 is 15 amino acids long. CDR3 sequence: CASSQGTGAQETQYF. The CDR3, as DNA: TGTGCCAGCAGCCAAGGAACGGGCGCTCAAGAGACCCAGTACTTC.

This clone was observed a few times. This chain joins TRBV7-7 and TRBJ1-5; D is unresolved. The V end lost 1 base, the J end lost 6 bases, and 7 bases lay between the germline ends. The germline CDR1 and CDR2 sequences are SSHAT and FNYEAQ (reference sequence). The CDR3 is 13 amino acids. The CDR3 DNA sequence: TGTGCCAGCAGCTTAGATTTTGGTCAGCCCCAGCATTTT. Amino acids: CASSLDFGQPQHF.

The rearrangement uses TRBV29-1 and TRBJ1-1, with 7 bases identical to TRBD1. This CDR3 contains 14 residues. CDR1 is SQVTM and CDR2 is ANQGSEA in the germline V gene. Trimming removed 4 bases from V and 6 bases from J; junction bases left unmatched: 11. Here the CDR3 reads CSVVLGGGFSEAFF. The CDR3 coding sequence is TGCAGCGTTGTCTTAGGGGGCGGCTTTTCTGAAGCTTTCTTT.

This clone was seen more than once but under ten times. This CDR3 reads CASSVADGATNEKLFF. CDR3 in DNA: TGTGCCAGCAGCGTAGCGGACGGAGCAACTAATGAAAAACTGTTTTTT. The chain is built from TRBV9 and TRBJ1-4; unclear D gene. In germline, CDR1 is SGDLS, CDR2 YYNGEE. CDR3 length: 16 amino acids. The ends were cut back, 0 bases at V and 0 bases at J, with 9 bases in the middle.

V and J are TRBV19 and TRBJ1-2; D is unresolved. Germline values: CDR1 LNHDA, CDR2 SQIVND (reference sequence). The CDR3 sequence is 15 residues long. Trimming took 3 bases from V and 5 from J, leaving 16 bases between them. DNA of the CDR3: TGTGCCAGTAGTATTGGGATGCCCCGCTCATATGGCTACACCTTC. This sequence encodes CASSIGMPRSYGYTF.

V is TRBV7-3 and J is TRBJ1-1; 7 nucleotides match TRBD1. The CDR3 length is 16 residues. Germline V gives CDR1 SGHTA, CDR2 FQGTGA. Losses at the gene ends were 1 base for V and 1 base for J; bases not matched to a gene: 6. CDR3 in DNA: TGTGCCAGCAGCTTAAACGGTAGACAGGGGAACACTGAAGCTTTCTTT. Protein product: CASSLNGRQGNTEAFF.

The chain couples TRBV7-2 to TRBJ2-3; D unclear. V lost 7 bases and J 1 base, leaving 15 bases between the germline ends. The CDR3 has 15 residues. From germline, CDR1 is SGHTA and CDR2 FQGNSA. The CDR3 spells CASTFKVRGTDTQYF. The CDR3 DNA sequence: TGTGCCAGCACTTTTAAGGTCCGTGGCACAGATACGCAGTATTTT. Full variable domain (remainder filled in from reference TRBV7-2 and TRBJ2-3): GAGVSQSPSNKVTEKGKDVELRCDPISGHTALYWYRQSLGQGLEFLIYFQGNSAPDKSGLPSDRFSAERTGGSVSTLTIQRTQQEDSAVYLCASTFKVRGTDTQYFGPGTRLTVL.

The CDR3 is CASASDRGRGEQFF. CDR3 nucleotides: TGTGCCAGCGCCTCTGACAGGGGGCGAGGTGAGCAGTTCTTC. The rearrangement uses TRBV6-5 and TRBJ2-1; TRBD1 matches 10 bases. V lost 8 bases and J lost 9; bases outside the gene matches: 10. Germline V CDR1 and CDR2: MNHEY, SVGAGI. The CDR3 contains 14 residues.

V and J are TRBV7-2 and TRBJ1-1; no clear D gene. V lost 2 bases to trimming and J lost 3 bases, with 10 bases between them. Germline V gene lookup returns CDR1 SGHTA and CDR2 FQGNSA. This CDR3 contains 14 residues. The CDR3 nucleotides read TGTGCCAGCAGCTTAAAGGTCCGGGACACTGAAGCTTTCTTT. Translated: CASSLKVRDTEAFF.

This clone was seen only a few times. The V and J genes are TRBV6-1 and TRBJ1-5; D is ambiguous. CDR3 size: 13 residues. V gave up 8 bases and J gave up 5 bases, with 13 bases separating them. The V gene's germline CDR1 is MNHNS and CDR2 SASEGT. CDR3 nucleotides: TGTGCCAGCTCGAGCGGGTGGGATCAGCCCCAGCATTTT. As protein: CASSSGWDQPQHF.

There are a few counts of this clone. V usage is TRBV7-3 and J usage is TRBJ1-1, with TRBD1 matching over 7 bases. The CDR3 contains 14 residues. Looked up from germline, CDR1 is SGHTA and CDR2 is FQGTGA. The junction had 9 bases not matched to a gene; V was cut back by 5 bases and J by 6 bases. As DNA, the CDR3 is TGTGCCAGCAGCCAGGGACAGCAGTATCCTGAAGCTTTCTTT. Its translation: CASSQGQQYPEAFF.

This clone turned up a few times. A junction boundary mismatches the germline segment, possibly from a read error. V usage is TRBV7-9 and J usage is TRBJ2-1; D remains unclear. Germline CDR1 SEHNR, CDR2 FQNEAQ (reference sequence). CDR3 length equals 11 residues. CDR3 loop: CASSLETQALF. CDR3 coding DNA: TGTGCCAGCAGCTTAGAAACCCAGGCCCTCTTC.

J is TRBJ2-2 and V is TRBV11-2; D assignment may be TRBD1 or TRBD2 (5 bases each). V was pared by 4 bases and J by 1 base, with 13 bases between. The CDR3 has 16 residues. From germline, CDR1 is SGHAT and CDR2 FQNNGV. CDR3: CASSSAGTENTGELFF. The CDR3 DNA follows: TGTGCCAGCAGCTCGGCCGGGACGGAGAACACCGGGGAGCTGTTTTTT.

This clone was found a few times. This chain connects TRBV11-1 to TRBJ1-1; D is perhaps TRBD1 (6 bases). This CDR3 has 16 residues. Germline assignment: CDR1 SGHAT and CDR2 FQDESV (reference sequence). Between the trimmed V and J ends, which lost 3 bases and 7 bases, there was a span of 21 bases. The CDR3 DNA sequence: TGTGCCAGCAGCTTTCGCCAGACACAGGGATACGGTGAAGCTTTCTTT. Amino acids: CASSFRQTQGYGEAFF.

This clone was found a few times. The chain combines TRBV5-6 with TRBJ1-4; TRBD1 aligns across 7 bases. V was clipped by 4 bases and J by 0 bases; unmatched bases: 6. This CDR3 has 16 residues. Germline assignment: CDR1 SGHDT and CDR2 YYEEEE. The CDR3 DNA reads TGTGCCAGCAGCCGGGACAGCACGACAACTAATGAAAAACTGTTTTTT. Protein: CASSRDSTTTNEKLFF.

This clone turned up a few times. The chain links TRBV2 to TRBJ1-5; tentatively, D is TRBD1 (6 bases). This CDR3 is built from 15 residues. Germline CDR1 is SNHLY and CDR2 is FYNNEI. Trimming pared 7 bases from V and 0 bases from J, leaving 13 bases between. The CDR3 nucleotides are TGTGCCAGCACCGAGGGGGGGCTTAGCAATCAGCCCCAGCATTTT. It encodes CASTEGGLSNQPQHF. Combining the CDR3 with reference TRBV2 and TRBJ1-5 gives the whole variable domain EPEVTQTPSHQVTQMGQEVILRCVPISNHLYFYWYRQILGQKVEFLVSFYNNEISEKSEIFDDQFSVERPDGSNFTLKIRSTKLEDSAMYFCASTEGGLSNQPQHFGDGTRLSIL.

CDR3 in amino acids: CSVGLRRQDYEQYF. The CDR3, as DNA: TGCAGCGTTGGGCTGAGAAGGCAAGACTACGAGCAGTACTTC. The chain recombines TRBV29-1 with TRBJ2-7; D gene ambiguous. CDR3 length: 14 amino acids. V was clipped by 4 bases and J by 3 bases, with 16 bases between them. Germline V gives CDR1 SQVTM, CDR2 ANQGSEA.

On this clone itself: The same CDR3 also results from other DNA sequences found in this sample. The gene calls are TRBV9 and TRBJ1-3, with unresolved D. Trimming pared 0 bases from V and 2 bases from J, leaving 6 bases between. This CDR3 has 14 residues. Per the germline V gene, CDR1 is SGDLS and CDR2 is YYNGEE. The CDR3 DNA reads TGTGCCAGCAGCGTAGGAGGTCCTGGAAACACCATATATTTT. It translates to CASSVGGPGNTIYF.

The chain joins TRBV2 to TRBJ2-5, with unresolved D. With 6 bases removed from V and 7 bases from J, the gap between germline ends came to 6 bases. The CDR3 is made up of 10 amino acids. Germline V gene data show CDR1 as SNHLY and CDR2 as FYNNEI. CDR3 coding DNA: TGTGCCAGCAGAGTGGGGACCCAGTACTTC. Its translation: CASRVGTQYF.

This clone showed up just a few times. The J gene is TRBJ1-2, the V gene TRBV14, with TRBD1 identical over 7 bases. The CDR3 totals 14 residues. Losses at the gene ends were 4 bases for V and 1 base for J; bases not matched to a gene: 3. The germline V gene encodes CDR1 SGHDN and CDR2 FVKESK. The CDR3 region is CASSPDRNNYGYTF. CDR3 DNA: TGTGCCAGCAGCCCGGACAGGAATAACTATGGCTACACCTTC.

This clone has a handful of counts. The rearrangement links TRBV6-5 to TRBJ2-2; unclear D gene. The CDR3 covers 13 residues. Germline V gene sequence: CDR1 MNHEY, CDR2 SVGAGI. V was shortened by 7 bases and J by 5 bases, with 11 bases between the two germline ends. The DNA of the CDR3 is TGTGCCAGCATTACGGTCTTTACCGGGGAGCTGTTTTTT. It translates to CASITVFTGELFF.